The 24 T cell receptor beta chains below were found in one sample sequenced in a study of regulatory T cells in long-lasting Graves disease. Through Arm-PCR of CDR3 regions and iRepertoire HTBI primers, TCR beta libraries were built. MiXCR was run by TCRdb on the multiplex PCR reads, yielding one entry per CDR3 protein. The sample holds 350,000 to 450,000 distinct CDR3 sequences, 20% to 25% seen once. Time point specified: persistent/refractory GD, antithyroid drugs over 5 years with positive TRAb. Isolated PBMC RNA provided the starting material for the TCR library. Sequenced here: peripheral blood mononuclear cells (PBMCs), sampled when the disease was refractory, from a patient treated with antithyroid drugs. These receptors were taken from a woman aged 40 to 50 with Graves disease.

A note on this clonotype: At one end the junction does not follow the germline gene, possibly because of a read error. J is TRBJ1-1 and V is TRBV28, with 8 bases that match TRBD1. Germline assignment: CDR1 MDHEN and CDR2 SYDVKM. There are 16 residues in the CDR3. The DNA of the CDR3 is TGTGCCAGCGGAGATAAAAGCAGGGGGCCGAACACTGAAGCTTTGTTT. Its protein is CASGDKSRGPNTEALF. Together with reference TRBV28 and TRBJ1-1, the CDR3 gives the full variable domain: DVKVTQSSRYLVKRTGEKVFLECVQDMDHENMFWYRQDPGLGLRLIYFSYDVKMKEKGDIPEGYSVSREKKERFSLILESASTNQTSMYLCASGDKSRGPNTEALFGQGTRLTVV.

V and J are TRBV28 and TRBJ1-6, with 9 bases lining up with TRBD1. The V and J ends lost 4 bases and 9 bases, in that order; junction bases with no gene match: 7. From germline, CDR1 is MDHEN and CDR2 SYDVKM. The CDR3 contains 15 residues. The CDR3 region is CASSSSGTGTSPLHF. The CDR3 region has the DNA TGTGCCAGCAGTTCATCCGGGACAGGGACTTCACCCCTCCACTTT.

A note on this clonotype: Its ends do not fully match the called genes, so a read error is possible. CDR3 sequence reads: CASGFRTSETQYF. The CDR3 DNA sequence: TGCGCCAGCGGCTTCAGGACATCGGAGACCCAGTACTTC. The chain has TRBV5-1 and TRBJ2-5; D possibly corresponds to TRBD1 (5 bases). Germline-derived CDR1 and CDR2 are SGHRS and YFSETQ. This CDR3 is built from 13 residues.

V usage is TRBV7-2 and J usage is TRBJ2-7; TRBD2 agrees at 7 bases. The CDR3 loop spans 15 amino acids. CDR1 and CDR2 from the germline V gene are SGHTA and FQGNSA. The J segment lost 5 bases and the V segment lost 4 bases, leaving 11 bases of the junction unmatched. CDR3 loop: CASSSLPGLKDEQYF. The DNA of the CDR3 is TGTGCCAGCAGCTCTTTACCGGGACTAAAGGACGAGCAGTACTTC. Supplemented by reference TRBV7-2 and TRBJ2-7, the full variable domain reads GAGVSQSPSNKVTEKGKDVELRCDPISGHTALYWYRQSLGQGLEFLIYFQGNSAPDKSGLPSDRFSAERTGGSVSTLTIQRTQQEDSAVYLCASSSLPGLKDEQYFGPGTRLTVT.

This clonotype has only a few counts. This chain uses TRBV5-1 with TRBJ2-5, with TRBD2 matching over 16 bases. J was trimmed by 5 bases and V by 3 bases; bases with no gene match: 7. The CDR3 has 17 residues. Germline-derived CDR1 and CDR2 are SGHRS and YFSETQ. The chain's CDR3 is CASSSMGLAGGAETQYF. CDR3 in DNA: TGCGCCAGCAGCTCAATGGGACTAGCGGGGGGGGCCGAGACCCAGTACTTC.

This clonotype was counted between two and nine times. The V gene is TRBV29-1, the J gene TRBJ2-7, with 8 bases lining up with TRBD1. CDR3 size: 11 residues. Germline lookup yields CDR1 SQVTM and CDR2 ANQGSEA. After removal of 6 bases from V and 5 bases from J, the junction contained 3 bases not matched to a gene. The CDR3 DNA is TGCAGCGTACCAGGGGGCAACGAGCAGTACTTC. Its protein is CSVPGGNEQYF.

The table lists this clonotype with many counts. J is TRBJ1-1 and V is TRBV11-2; a possible D gene is TRBD1 (6 bases). The CDR3 sequence is 16 residues long. V lost 1 base to trimming and J lost 5 bases, with 17 bases between them. Per germline, CDR1 SGHAT and CDR2 FQNNGV. In DNA form, the CDR3 reads TGTGCCAGCAGCTTAGCGGCAGGGGCAGGGATAACTGAAGCTTTCTTT. It specifies CASSLAAGAGITEAFF.

The chain is built from TRBV16 and TRBJ1-3, with unresolved D. The CDR3 contains 14 residues. The germline CDR1 and CDR2 sequences are KGHSY and FQNENV. Trimming cost V 0 bases and J 3 bases, with 6 bases left between them. The chain's CDR3 is CASSQSGDGNTIYF. The CDR3 region has the DNA TGTGCCAGCAGCCAATCCGGGGATGGAAACACCATATATTTT.

The V and J genes are TRBV20-1 and TRBJ2-2; 8 positions match TRBD2. The V segment lost 3 bases and the J segment 7 bases; nucleotides outside the gene matches: 7. The CDR3 is 14 residues long. CDR1 DFQATT and CDR2 SNEGSKA come from the germline V gene (reference sequence). CDR3 DNA sequence: TGCAGTGCTAGGCCGGGACTAGAGGGCGGGGAGCTGTTTTTT. Amino acid sequence: CSARPGLEGGELFF.

This clonotype occurred a few times. This chain connects TRBV5-1 to TRBJ1-4; D gene unclear. Per germline, CDR1 SGHRS and CDR2 YFSETQ. This CDR3 contains 14 residues. Trimming took off 4 bases at V and 7 bases at J, with 14 bases between the two ends. As DNA, the CDR3 is TGCGCCAGCAGCCCGGGTCCCAGAGGTGAAAAACTGTTTTTT. It codes for CASSPGPRGEKLFF.

The chain couples TRBV5-1 to TRBJ1-5; D might be TRBD1 (6 bases). Per germline, CDR1 SGHRS and CDR2 YFSETQ. This CDR3 region has 14 residues. Deletions cut 2 bases from V and 3 bases from J, with 9 bases between. The CDR3 DNA sequence: TGCGCCAGCAGCTTACAGGGAAACAATCAGCCCCAGCATTTT. The encoded protein is CASSLQGNNQPQHF.

This rearrangement joins TRBV3-1 to TRBJ2-7; TRBD2 matches 12 bases. From germline, CDR1 is LGHDT and CDR2 YNNKEL (reference sequence). CDR3 length: 14 amino acids. With V trimmed by 7 bases and J by 5 bases, 6 bases remained unmatched. CDR3 DNA sequence: TGTGCCAGCACCCTGACTAGCGGGAGCGACGAGCAGTACTTC. It translates to CASTLTSGSDEQYF.

The chain links TRBV3-1 to TRBJ2-7, with 9 positions matching TRBD2. Germline CDR1 LGHDT, CDR2 YNNKEL (reference sequence). There are 16 residues in the CDR3. V shed 0 bases and J 2 bases; nucleotides not matched to a gene: 5. CDR3 DNA: TGTGCCAGCAGCCAAGATCTTTCTAGCGGGACCTACGAGCAGTACTTC. Protein product: CASSQDLSSGTYEQYF.

This chain connects TRBV20-1 to TRBJ2-5; 8 bases are a match to TRBD2. Germline V gene data show CDR1 as DFQATT and CDR2 as SNEGSKA (reference sequence). CDR3 length: 14 amino acids. The V and J ends lost 0 bases and 3 bases, in that order; junction bases with no gene match: 3. The CDR3 nucleotides are TGCAGTGCTAGAGATACTAGCGGAAAAGAGACCCAGTACTTC. Translated: CSARDTSGKETQYF.

J is TRBJ2-2 and V is TRBV5-1; 9 bases are a match to TRBD1. Germline CDR1 reads SGHRS; CDR2 reads YFSETQ. This CDR3 region has 15 residues. The J segment lost 4 bases and the V segment lost 2 bases, leaving 3 bases of the junction unmatched. CDR3 in amino acids: CASSLQGASTGELFF. As DNA, the CDR3 is TGCGCCAGCAGCTTACAGGGGGCCAGCACCGGGGAGCTGTTTTTT.

In its sample, this clonotype was seen many times. This chain links TRBV6-1 with TRBJ1-5; 7 nucleotides align to TRBD1. Germline V gene data show CDR1 as MNHNS and CDR2 as SASEGT. J gave up 0 bases and V 6 bases, and 11 bases lay outside the gene matches. The CDR3 runs to 17 residues. This chain's CDR3 is CASRKTGSWDSNQPQHF. CDR3 bases: TGTGCCAGCAGGAAGACAGGGTCATGGGATAGCAATCAGCCCCAGCATTTT.

This clonotype was seen ten or more times. One end of the junction does not line up with germline, which may come from a read error. This sequence joins TRBV5-1 and TRBJ2-7; 9 bases map to TRBD1. This CDR3 region has 15 residues. Germline V gives CDR1 SGHRS, CDR2 YFSETQ. The CDR3 region is CASSLDGTGLYEQYF. DNA of the CDR3: TGTGCCAGCAGCTTGGACGGGACAGGGCTCTACGAGCAGTACTTC.

The chain is built from TRBV6-1 and TRBJ2-1, with D possibly matching TRBD1 (5 bases). This CDR3 contains 17 residues. The V gene lost 0 bases and the J gene lost 9 bases, with 21 bases spanning the gap. CDR1 and CDR2 (germline): MNHNS, SASEGT. As DNA, the CDR3 is TGTGCCAGCAGTGAAGCGCTGTGGACACGCGTCGGCGGTGAGCAGTTCTTC. Protein product: CASSEALWTRVGGEQFF.

The chain has TRBV20-1 and TRBJ2-3, with 7 bases identical to TRBD2. J lost 2 bases, V lost 5 bases, and 10 bases had no gene match. The CDR3 extends over 15 amino acids. The germline V gene has CDR1 DFQATT and CDR2 SNEGSKA (reference sequence). The DNA for the CDR3 is TGCAGTGCTTCCGGTTCAAGCGGGATCACAGATACGCAGTATTTT. Translation: CSASGSSGITDTQYF.

The rearrangement uses TRBV5-1 and TRBJ2-3; no reliable D call. Germline V lookup: CDR1 SGHRS, CDR2 YFSETQ. This CDR3 is built from 14 residues. The V end lost 1 base, the J end lost 2 bases, and 8 bases lay between the germline ends. CDR3 nucleotides: TGCGCCAGCAGCTTGATGGCGGCCACAGATACGCAGTATTTT. It translates to CASSLMAATDTQYF.

The genes are TRBV18 and TRBJ2-5, with a possible D match to TRBD2 (5 bases). This CDR3 is 17 amino acids long. The germline V and J ends were trimmed by 6 bases and 2 bases, with 22 bases remaining between them. Germline V gene sequence: CDR1 KGHSH, CDR2 LQKENI. The CDR3 DNA is TGTGCCAGCTCTCCGGCCCGGGGAGCGTTCCGTCAAGAGACCCAGTACTTC. Encoded protein: CASSPARGAFRQETQYF.

This clonotype has only a few counts. This CDR3 is CASSHGTDTEAFF. The CDR3 DNA sequence: TGTGCCAGCAGCCACGGGACCGACACTGAAGCTTTCTTT. The chain employs TRBV5-6 and TRBJ1-1; tentative D call: TRBD1 (5 bases). The ends were cut back, 4 bases at V and 3 bases at J, with 10 bases in the middle. The germline CDR1 and CDR2 sequences are SGHDT and YYEEEE. The CDR3 spans 13 residues.

This clonotype was detected many times. The V call is TRBV27, the J call TRBJ1-1; D may be TRBD1 (5 bases). The CDR3 sequence is 13 residues long. Trimming removed 8 bases at V and 0 bases at J, with 10 bases between. From germline, CDR1 is MNHEY and CDR2 SMNVEV (reference sequence). The CDR3 sequence is CASGDRLNTEAFF. The CDR3 DNA reads as TGTGCCAGCGGCGACAGATTGAACACTGAAGCTTTCTTT.

In this sample, this clonotype turned up many times. The chain has TRBV7-8 and TRBJ2-5; 10 positions agree with TRBD2. This CDR3 has 17 residues. V lost 5 bases to trimming and J lost 5 bases; unmatched junction nucleotides: 14. From germline, CDR1 is SGHVS and CDR2 FQNEAQ. Here the CDR3 DNA reads TGTGCCAGCAGCCCAAGCCGTCGAGCGGGAGGGCCGGAGACCCAGTACTTC. Amino acid sequence: CASSPSRRAGGPETQYF.